Each of the 5 T cell receptor beta chains below was sequenced from the same sample in a study of blood T cells in healthy people across ages. PCR was performed a second time for 7 to 11 cycles using a sample-barcoded 5' primer and a J-beta primer mix. TCRdb redid the calling of the 5' RACE reads with MiXCR, one entry per CDR3 protein. The sample has hundreds of thousands of distinct CDR3 sequences, roughly three fifths seen once. Sequencing was done on a sample of blood. The receptors were sampled from a man aged 60 to 69 in good health.

The chain recombines TRBV7-2 with TRBJ2-3; D may match TRBD1 or TRBD2 (5 bases each). CDR3 length: 13 residues. In germline, CDR1 is SGHTA, CDR2 FQGNSA. The germline V and J ends were trimmed by 1 base and 8 bases, with 10 bases remaining between them. The CDR3 spells CASSLGVGVTQYF. CDR3 in DNA: TGTGCCAGCAGCTTAGGGGTGGGGGTTACGCAGTATTTT. The full variable domain, its missing parts supplied by reference TRBV7-2 and TRBJ2-3, is GAGVSQSPSNKVTEKGKDVELRCDPISGHTALYWYRQSLGQGLEFLIYFQGNSAPDKSGLPSDRFSAERTGGSVSTLTIQRTQQEDSAVYLCASSLGVGVTQYFGPGTRLTVL.

The chain employs TRBV20-1 and TRBJ2-7; D possibly corresponds to TRBD1 (5 bases). Germline lookup yields CDR1 DFQATT and CDR2 SNEGSKA (reference sequence). The CDR3 has 15 amino acids. With 1 base removed from V and 4 bases from J, the gap between germline ends came to 17 bases. The CDR3 here is CSARGPEGQGYEQYF. For the CDR3, the DNA is TGCAGTGCTAGAGGCCCCGAAGGGCAGGGTTACGAGCAGTACTTC.

This clonotype was counted between two and nine times. V is TRBV28 and J is TRBJ2-5; TRBD1 aligns across 11 bases. Near its end, the DNA agrees better with TRBJ2-7, so the J call may be wrong. This CDR3 comprises 14 residues. The germline gives CDR1 MDHEN, CDR2 SYDVKM. CDR3 sequence (DNA): TGTGCCAGCCGGACAGGGGGCTCCTCCTACGAGCAGTACTTC. Protein product: CASRTGGSSYEQYF.

V is TRBV19 and J is TRBJ2-3; no clear D. The CDR3 contains 14 residues. Per germline, CDR1 LNHDA and CDR2 SQIVND (reference sequence). Trimming removed 11 bases at V and 0 bases at J, with 15 bases between. This CDR3 reads CACNRAGSTDTQYF. The CDR3 bases are TGTGCCTGTAACCGGGCTGGGAGCACAGATACGCAGTATTTT.

V usage is TRBV20-1 and J usage is TRBJ2-3, with 11 bases identical to TRBD2. Germline values: CDR1 DFQATT, CDR2 SNEGSKA (reference sequence). After removal of 6 bases from V and 6 bases from J, the junction contained 8 bases not matched to a gene. The CDR3 is 14 residues long. The CDR3 nucleotides are TGCAGTGCCCCATCGGCTAGCGGGGGGGATACGCAGTATTTT. Translation gives CSAPSASGGDTQYF.